This T cell receptor (beta chain) was identified in a study of response to subunit inactivated influenza vaccine. TCRdb recomputed calls from the RT-PCR reads with MiXCR, one row per CDR3 protein. The table has about 700,000 distinct CDR3 sequences, 14% seen once. After removal of 4 bases from V and 5 bases from J, the junction contained 8 bases not matched to a gene. Germline CDR1 and CDR2: SQVTM and ANQGSEA. The CDR3 covers 13 residues. This clonotype has more than one count but fewer than ten. The specimen comprised PBMCs from blood, sampled approximately 15 days before vaccination. This clonotype was sampled from a man in his forties or fifties who received an inactivated influenza vaccine. The chain has TRBV29-1 and TRBJ2-7; 7 nucleotides align to TRBD2. In DNA form, the CDR3 reads TGCAGCGTTGGCGGCGGACGGGGGGACGAGCAGTACTTC. This gives the protein CSVGGGRGDEQYF.